Included here is one T cell receptor beta chain sequence, with context. This specimen comes from a study of T cells in Graves' hyperthyroidism and ophthalmopathy. CDR3 size: 13 residues. The V gene lost 8 bases and the J gene lost 2 bases, with 15 bases spanning the gap. Germline assignment: CDR1 GTSNPN and CDR2 SVGIG (reference sequence). The TCR beta CDR3 regions underwent amplification using RNA transcripts as the source. A first-round RT-PCR of the TCR CDR3 used the HTBI primer set. A single record per CDR3 protein comes from TCRdb applying MiXCR to the multiplex PCR reads. The data contain 300,000 to 450,000 distinct CDR3 sequences, more than 12% of them seen just once; the ten biggest clones take up 30% to 35%.

V gene TRBV30 combines with J gene TRBJ2-5, with D hard to call. This clonotype was obtained from a woman aged 25 to 39 with Graves' hyperthyroidism. The sequencing sample was made of blood. CDR3 coding DNA: TGTGCCAGGTCGCAGGAGAATCAAGAGACCCAGTACTTC. The encoded protein is CARSQENQETQYF.